One sample yielded the 2 T cell receptor beta chains listed below, sequenced in a study of blood T cell repertoires in COVID-19. Sequenced by immunoSEQ multiplex PCR; TCRdb stores in-frame clones only, minus some. This sample has 90,000 to 140,000 clones; about four fifths occur once, and the top ten carry around a tenth. Sequenced: peripheral blood. These TCRs come from a woman in her seventies with acute or convalescent COVID-19.

J is TRBJ2-3 and V is TRBV11-2, with 9 bases that match TRBD2. The CDR3 has 14 residues. The germline CDR1 and CDR2 sequences are SGHAT and FQNNGV. With V trimmed by 5 bases and J by 7 bases, 7 bases remained unmatched. The CDR3 is CASSPGTSPNTQYF. The CDR3 region has the DNA TGTGCCAGCAGCCCCGGGACTAGCCCAAATACGCAGTATTTT.

This clone was observed a handful of times. The chain combines TRBV18 with TRBJ2-1, with 14 bases matching TRBD2. The CDR3 has 15 residues. Germline CDR1 is KGHSH and CDR2 is LQKENI. Trimming cost V 8 bases and J 6 bases; bases outside gene matches: 6. The CDR3 sequence: CASTRTSGRRNEQFF. CDR3 nucleotides: TGTGCCAGCACCCGGACTAGCGGGAGGCGCAATGAGCAGTTCTTC.